This TCR beta chain comes out of a study of vaccination effects on CD4 cells after COVID-19. The table came from immunoSEQ multiplex PCR; TCRdb's copy has only in-frame clones and leaves some out. The data contain roughly 52,000 clones, 55% to 75% of them seen just once; the ten biggest clones take up around 17%. The V gene's germline CDR1 is SGHTA and CDR2 FQGNSA. CDR3 length equals 13 residues. V was cut by 5 bases and J by 4 bases, with 11 bases left in between. Expansion of antigen-specific CD4+ T cells with viral peptide pools was carried out by the ViraFEST assay before sequencing. Cultured cells yielded isolated CD4+ T cells after less than 11 days. Previously uninfected by SARS-CoV-2, the vaccine recipients also showed negative nucleocapsid antibodies. The culture medium for 1.5 million to 2 million PBMC per well included 8.5 to 10 IU/ml IL-2 and around 9.9 ug/ml peptides. On day 3 and again on day 7, half the medium was replaced with IL-2 medium.

Details on this clone: The antigen is not known.

Material: CD4+ T cells from PBMCs cultured with SARS-CoV-2 spike peptides, obtained before COVID-19 vaccination. The chain uses TRBV7-2 and TRBJ1-1; unclear D gene. This TCR came from a human donor who received a COVID-19 vaccine. CDR3 nucleotides: TGTGCCAGCAGCCCCGGCAGTAGCACTGAAGCTTTCTTT. It translates to CASSPGSSTEAFF.